The 9 T cell receptor beta chains presented below share a single source sample, sequenced in a study of cytomegalovirus exposure and HLA in healthy donors. The PCR employed 60 Vbeta primers together with 13 Jbeta primers. Profiling relied on immunoSEQ multiplex PCR, and the TCRdb table lists in-frame clones only, not all of them. Its table records approximately 150,000 clones. Sequenced sample: PBMCs. All receptors derive from a woman aged 18-29 years in good health and CMV-seronegative.

The chain links TRBV30 to TRBJ2-5; no clear D. V was shortened by 0 bases and J by 1 base, with 3 bases between the two germline ends. The CDR3 contains 12 residues. CDR1 is GTSNPN, CDR2 SVGIG, per germline (reference sequence). This CDR3 reads CAWSVLQETQYF. As DNA, the CDR3 is TGTGCCTGGAGTGTTCTCCAAGAGACCCAGTACTTC.

The V gene is TRBV4-2, the J gene TRBJ2-3; 7 nucleotides agree with TRBD2. Germline V CDR1 and CDR2: LGHNA, YNFKEQ. Trimming cost V 3 bases and J 6 bases; bases outside gene matches: 3. The CDR3 runs 13 residues. The CDR3 here is CASSQKRGDTQYF. In DNA, the CDR3 is TGTGCCAGCAGCCAGAAGCGGGGCGATACGCAGTATTTT.

The rearrangement links TRBV15 to TRBJ2-2; 9 positions agree with TRBD1. V shed 11 bases and J 7 bases; nucleotides not matched to a gene: 14. In germline, CDR1 is LNHNV, CDR2 YYDKDF (reference sequence). The CDR3 sequence is 15 residues long. CDR3 residues: CAAGSGTGFGGELFF. The CDR3 DNA reads as TGTGCCGCCGGCTCGGGGACAGGGTTCGGCGGGGAGCTGTTTTTT.

The chain couples TRBV2 to TRBJ1-5; 7 bases fit TRBD1. The CDR3 is 14 residues long. The V segment lost 5 bases and the J segment 5 bases; nucleotides outside the gene matches: 6. The germline V gene encodes CDR1 SNHLY and CDR2 FYNNEI. In DNA form, the CDR3 reads TGTGCCAGCAGTTCCGGGACAGCGGATCAGCCCCAGCATTTT. Its protein product is CASSSGTADQPQHF.

The chain is built from TRBV18 and TRBJ2-7; perhaps TRBD1 as D (5 bases). Germline lookup yields CDR1 KGHSH and CDR2 LQKENI. Trimming removed 4 bases from V and 3 bases from J, with 7 bases in between. The CDR3 is 12 amino acids. In DNA form, the CDR3 reads TGTGCCAGCTCACTTGACAGCTACGAGCAGTACTTC. This translates into CASSLDSYEQYF. The full variable domain, with the rest looked up from reference TRBV18 and TRBJ2-7, is NAGVMQNPRHLVRRRGQEARLRCSPMKGHSHVYWYRQLPEEGLKFMVYLQKENIIDESGMPKERFSAEFPKEGPSILRIQQVVRGDSAAYFCASSLDSYEQYFGPGTRLTVT.

The V call is TRBV6-5, the J call TRBJ1-1; possibly TRBD1 for D (6 bases). The CDR3 consists of 15 residues. With 0 bases removed from V and 12 bases from J, the gap between germline ends came to 20 bases. From germline, CDR1 is MNHEY and CDR2 SVGAGI. The CDR3 coding sequence is TGTGCCAGCAGTTACTCAACCGGGACAAGTCCGAAAACTTTCTTT. Its protein product is CASSYSTGTSPKTFF.

The chain combines TRBV19 with TRBJ2-1, with TRBD2 matching 13 bases. Trimming removed 7 bases from V and 6 bases from J; junction bases left unmatched: 6. The CDR3 length is 15 residues. Germline values: CDR1 LNHDA, CDR2 SQIVND (reference sequence). The CDR3 coding sequence is TGTGCCAGTACCATTGGACTAGCGGGAGCCAATGAGCAGTTCTTC. Protein: CASTIGLAGANEQFF.

V and J are TRBV11-2 and TRBJ1-4; 7 bases agree with TRBD1. In germline, CDR1 is SGHAT, CDR2 FQNNGV. This CDR3 has 14 residues. Trimming cost V 6 bases and J 6 bases; bases outside gene matches: 7. The CDR3 here is CASRGTVRDEKLFF. The CDR3 DNA reads as TGTGCCAGCAGGGGGACAGTCCGTGATGAAAAACTGTTTTTT.

This sequence joins TRBV6-5 and TRBJ2-3; 9 bases line up with TRBD2. J lost 7 bases, V lost 8 bases, and 1 base had no gene match. Looked up from germline, CDR1 is MNHEY and CDR2 is SVGAGI. The CDR3 has 11 amino acids. For the CDR3, the DNA is TGTGCCAGCGGGACTAGCAATACGCAGTATTTT. Encoded protein: CASGTSNTQYF.